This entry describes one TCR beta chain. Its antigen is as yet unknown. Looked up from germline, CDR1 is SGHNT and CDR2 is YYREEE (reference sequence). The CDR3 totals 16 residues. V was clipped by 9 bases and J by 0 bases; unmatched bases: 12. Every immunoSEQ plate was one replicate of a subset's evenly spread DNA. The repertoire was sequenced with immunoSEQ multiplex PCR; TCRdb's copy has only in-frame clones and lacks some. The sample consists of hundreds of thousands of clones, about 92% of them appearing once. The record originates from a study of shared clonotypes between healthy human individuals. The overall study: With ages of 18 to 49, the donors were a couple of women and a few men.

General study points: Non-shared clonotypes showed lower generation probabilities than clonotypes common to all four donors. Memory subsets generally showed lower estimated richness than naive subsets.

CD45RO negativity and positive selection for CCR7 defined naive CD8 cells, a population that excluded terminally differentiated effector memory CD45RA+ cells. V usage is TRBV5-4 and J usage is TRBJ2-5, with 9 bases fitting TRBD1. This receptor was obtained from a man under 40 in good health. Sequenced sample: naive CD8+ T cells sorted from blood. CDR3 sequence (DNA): TGTGCCACTCACTTCCGGACAGGGGCCGACCAAGAGACCCAGTACTTC. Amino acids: CATHFRTGADQETQYF.